This paragraph reports one T cell receptor (beta chain). The antigen remains undetermined. The data derive from a study of lymphopenia after photon versus proton radiotherapy. Findings and caveats of the study: Post-nadir TCR diversity decline inversely tracked overall survival among those who died. Post-nadir diversity loss with photons came from oligoclonal expansion, particularly CD8+ Temra cells. Relative stability marked proton patients; photon patients lost diversity and naive cells.

Germline CDR1 reads MNHEY; CDR2 reads SVGAGI. Trimming removed 2 bases from V and 1 base from J, with 5 bases in between. The CDR3 loop spans 13 amino acids. TCRdb's table, derived via immunoSEQ multiplex PCR, lists solely in-frame clones and lacks some. Of roughly 40,000 clones in the sample, around 86% were seen once. The sequence was obtained from a woman between 70 and 85 years old with pancreatic cancer. This chain links TRBV6-5 with TRBJ1-1; D is unclear. Source: peripheral blood, taken from a patient treated with proton-based radiotherapy. The CDR3 DNA reads TGTGCCAGCAGTTACCCCGGGAACACTGAAGCTTTCTTT. It yields the protein CASSYPGNTEAFF.